The 6 T cell receptor beta chains presented below share a single source sample, sequenced in a study of technical replicates of blood from a handful of donors. Clones were sequenced by immunoSEQ multiplex PCR, and TCRdb holds only the in-frame ones, with some missing. The sample holds more than 65,000 clones, roughly 97% seen once. Sample: T cells isolated from PBMCs. These receptors originate from a human donor in good health.

V usage is TRBV7-6 and J usage is TRBJ2-7, with D maybe TRBD1 (6 bases). In germline, CDR1 is SGHVS, CDR2 FNYEAQ. The CDR3 is 16 residues long. V was trimmed by 1 base and J by 2 bases, leaving 15 bases between them. CDR3 sequence reads: CASSLVHRVETYEQYF. In nucleotides, the CDR3 is TGTGCCAGCAGCTTAGTCCACAGGGTTGAAACCTACGAGCAGTACTTC.

The V call is TRBV18, the J call TRBJ1-3, with D possibly TRBD1 on 5 matching bases. Germline lookup yields CDR1 KGHSH and CDR2 LQKENI. The CDR3 loop spans 15 amino acids. The V end lost 6 bases, the J end lost 0 bases, and 12 bases lay between the germline ends. Written as DNA, the CDR3 is TGTGCCAGCTCCCCCGGACAAGCCTCTGGAAACACCATATATTTT. The encoded protein is CASSPGQASGNTIYF.

The chain is built from TRBV7-9 and TRBJ2-1; unclear D gene. CDR1 is SEHNR and CDR2 is FQNEAQ in the germline V gene (reference sequence). This CDR3 is 12 amino acids long. Trimming left V 2 bases short and J 10 bases short, with 9 bases between. CDR3 region: CASSLLAWEQFF. CDR3 nucleotide sequence: TGTGCCAGCAGCTTACTCGCGTGGGAGCAGTTCTTC.

The chain employs TRBV28 and TRBJ1-2; 7 nucleotides match TRBD1. J lost 8 bases, V lost 6 bases, and 9 bases had no gene match. The CDR3 is 13 residues long. Germline CDR1 and CDR2: MDHEN and SYDVKM. In DNA, the CDR3 is TGTGCCAGCAGGCCGTTCGACAGGGACGGCTACACCTTC. Protein: CASRPFDRDGYTF.

The chain joins TRBV28 to TRBJ1-2, with a possible D match to TRBD1 (5 bases). The germline gives CDR1 MDHEN, CDR2 SYDVKM. V lost 6 bases and J lost 2, with 16 bases in between. This CDR3 region has 15 residues. Here the CDR3 reads CASSDSLGRNYGYTF. CDR3 nucleotides: TGTGCCAGCAGCGATAGTCTGGGGCGGAACTATGGCTACACCTTC.

The chain employs TRBV6-1 and TRBJ1-1; D gene ambiguous. CDR3 length equals 14 residues. Trimming took 1 base from V and 4 from J, leaving 10 bases between them. Germline V gives CDR1 MNHNS, CDR2 SASEGT. DNA of the CDR3: TGTGCCAGCAGTGAAGAGGGTGGGAGCACTGAAGCTTTCTTT. Translated: CASSEEGGSTEAFF.